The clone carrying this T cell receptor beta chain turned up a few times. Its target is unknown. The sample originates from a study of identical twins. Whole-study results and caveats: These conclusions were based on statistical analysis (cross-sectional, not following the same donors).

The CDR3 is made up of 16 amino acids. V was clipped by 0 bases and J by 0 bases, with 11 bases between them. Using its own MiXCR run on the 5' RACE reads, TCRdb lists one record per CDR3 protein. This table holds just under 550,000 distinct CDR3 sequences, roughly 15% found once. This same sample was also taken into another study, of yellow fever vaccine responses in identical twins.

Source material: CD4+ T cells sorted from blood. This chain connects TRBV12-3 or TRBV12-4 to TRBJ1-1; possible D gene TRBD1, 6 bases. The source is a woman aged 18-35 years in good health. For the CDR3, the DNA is TGTGCCAGCAGTTTAGCTGCGACAGGCCTGAACACTGAAGCTTTCTTT. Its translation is CASSLAATGLNTEAFF.